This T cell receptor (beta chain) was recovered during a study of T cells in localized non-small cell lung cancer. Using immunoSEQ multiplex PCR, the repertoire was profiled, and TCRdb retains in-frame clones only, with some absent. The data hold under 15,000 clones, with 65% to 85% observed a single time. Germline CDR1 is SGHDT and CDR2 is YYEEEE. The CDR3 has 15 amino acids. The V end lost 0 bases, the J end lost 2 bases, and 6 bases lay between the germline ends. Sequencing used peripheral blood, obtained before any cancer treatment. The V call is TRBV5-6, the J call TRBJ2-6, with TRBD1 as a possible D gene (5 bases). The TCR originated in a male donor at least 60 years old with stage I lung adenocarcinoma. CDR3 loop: CASSLEGPGANVLTF. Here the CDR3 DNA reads TGTGCCAGCAGCTTGGAGGGGCCTGGGGCCAACGTCCTGACTTTC.